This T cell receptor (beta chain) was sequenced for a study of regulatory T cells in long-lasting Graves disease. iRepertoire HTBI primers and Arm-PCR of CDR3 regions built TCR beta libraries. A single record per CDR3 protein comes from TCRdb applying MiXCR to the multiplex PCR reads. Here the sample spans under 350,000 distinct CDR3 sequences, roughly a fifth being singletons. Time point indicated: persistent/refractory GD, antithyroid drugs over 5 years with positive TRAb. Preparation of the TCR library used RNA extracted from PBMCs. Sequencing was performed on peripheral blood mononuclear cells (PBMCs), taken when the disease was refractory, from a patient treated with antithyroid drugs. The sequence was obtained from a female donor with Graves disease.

In DNA, the CDR3 is TGCGCCAGCAGCCGAGGACAGGGGAAATACGAGCAGTACTTC. This codes for CASSRGQGKYEQYF. The chain employs TRBV4-3 and TRBJ2-7; TRBD1 aligns across 9 bases. Germline V lookup: CDR1 LGHNA, CDR2 YSLEER. The CDR3 has 14 residues. V dropped 4 bases and J dropped 4; count of bases not matched to a gene: 5.